A single sample is the source of the 28 T cell receptor beta chains below, sequenced in a study of siplizumab effects on memory and regulatory T cells. Method: immunoSEQ multiplex PCR; TCRdb's copy keeps in-frame clones and lacks some. The repertoire consists of more than 90,000 clones, with over 90% occurring once and the leading ten covering roughly 1.3%. The sequenced sample consisted of non-Treg CD4+ T cells sorted from blood. These TCRs come from a human donor in good health.

The V gene is TRBV10-2, the J gene TRBJ2-1; 11 bases are shared with TRBD2. The CDR3 contains 16 residues. Looked up from germline, CDR1 is WSHSY and CDR2 is SAAADI. Losses at the gene ends were 6 bases for V and 7 bases for J; bases not matched to a gene: 11. CDR3 amino acids: CASSLAGGPSQNEQFF. CDR3 bases: TGCGCCAGCAGCTTAGCGGGAGGGCCTTCTCAAAATGAGCAGTTCTTC.

The chain employs TRBV19 and TRBJ2-7; 16 nucleotides line up with TRBD2. V gave up 7 bases and J gave up 2 bases; unmatched junction bases: 8. Germline lookup yields CDR1 LNHDA and CDR2 SQIVND (reference sequence). This CDR3 has 17 residues. The CDR3 reads CASNQGLAGGPPYEQYF. CDR3 in DNA: TGTGCCAGTAACCAGGGACTAGCGGGAGGGCCCCCCTACGAGCAGTACTTC.

The V and J genes are TRBV9 and TRBJ2-1; the D call may be TRBD1 or TRBD2 (5 bases each). The CDR3 is 12 residues long. Germline V gene data show CDR1 as SGDLS and CDR2 as YYNGEE. V lost 2 bases and J lost 8, with 8 bases in between. In DNA form, the CDR3 reads TGTGCCAGCAGCGTGCGAGGGGATGAGCAGTTCTTC. Its protein product is CASSVRGDEQFF.

The J gene is TRBJ2-5, the V gene TRBV5-6; 8 nucleotides match TRBD1. This CDR3 has 16 residues. Germline V gene lookup returns CDR1 SGHDT and CDR2 YYEEEE. The V segment lost 4 bases and the J segment 4 bases; nucleotides outside the gene matches: 12. The CDR3 spells CASSRGQGVLGETQYF. CDR3 sequence (DNA): TGTGCCAGCAGCCGTGGACAGGGTGTATTGGGAGAGACCCAGTACTTC.

This rearrangement joins TRBV30 to TRBJ1-4, with no clear D. V gave up 0 bases and J gave up 8 bases, with 10 bases separating them. The CDR3 is 13 amino acids. CDR1 is GTSNPN, CDR2 SVGIG, per germline (reference sequence). The CDR3 is CAWSVGNREKLFF. As DNA, the CDR3 is TGTGCCTGGAGTGTAGGGAACAGAGAAAAACTGTTTTTT.

This chain connects TRBV11-2 to TRBJ1-2; the D gene is possibly TRBD1 (6 bases). Trimming pared 2 bases from V and 8 bases from J, leaving 15 bases between. There are 14 residues in the CDR3. The germline CDR1 and CDR2 sequences are SGHAT and FQNNGV. CDR3 loop: CASSLKGVGWGYTF. The CDR3 bases are TGTGCCAGCAGCTTAAAGGGGGTGGGCTGGGGCTACACCTTC.

This chain joins TRBV30 and TRBJ2-5; no clear D gene. V shed 5 bases and J shed 4 bases, with 11 bases lying between them. The CDR3 has 12 amino acids. Germline V gene data show CDR1 as GTSNPN and CDR2 as SVGIG (reference sequence). The CDR3 DNA follows: TGTGCCTGGGGTCCCCAATCAGAGACCCAGTACTTC. Its protein is CAWGPQSETQYF.

The rearrangement links TRBV7-2 to TRBJ2-5; 11 bases align to TRBD1. CDR1 and CDR2 (germline): SGHTA, FQGNSA. CDR3 length equals 15 residues. The V and J ends lost 6 bases and 5 bases, in that order; junction bases with no gene match: 8. The CDR3: CASSKRTGGLETQYF. In DNA form, the CDR3 reads TGTGCCAGCAGTAAGAGGACAGGGGGCCTGGAGACCCAGTACTTC.

The chain employs TRBV6-4 and TRBJ2-1; no clear D. Deletions cut 1 base from V and 13 bases from J, with 14 bases between. The CDR3 covers 13 residues. CDR1 and CDR2 (germline): MRHNA, SNTAGT. CDR3: CASSDYDRTTQFF. DNA of the CDR3: TGTGCCAGCAGTGACTATGATCGTACCACACAGTTCTTC.

The chain employs TRBV7-2 and TRBJ2-1; possibly TRBD2 for D (7 bases). This CDR3 spans 16 amino acids. The V and J ends lost 11 bases and 5 bases respectively, with 25 bases between them. Germline CDR1 SGHTA, CDR2 FQGNSA. The CDR3 nucleotides are TGTGCCCCATCTGAGGGGGGGCGGGAAGAACACAATGAGCAGTTCTTC. This translates into CAPSEGGREEHNEQFF.

CDR3 in DNA: TGCAGCGGTTGGGGAGGCGCGGACGGGACCAAAAACATTCAGTACTTC. Protein sequence: CSGWGGADGTKNIQYF. This chain links TRBV29-1 with TRBJ2-4, with a tentative D call TRBD2 (6 bases). Trimming cost V 7 bases and J 2 bases, with 21 bases left between them. This CDR3 has 16 residues. Germline V gene data show CDR1 as SQVTM and CDR2 as ANQGSEA.

The chain links TRBV30 to TRBJ2-5; 8 bases are a match to TRBD1. Germline CDR1 reads GTSNPN; CDR2 reads SVGIG (reference sequence). The trim removed 4 bases at V and 5 bases at J, leaving 9 bases unmatched. The length of the CDR3 is 14 residues. The CDR3 here is CAWTGQGRGETQYF. The CDR3, as DNA: TGTGCCTGGACCGGACAGGGAAGGGGGGAGACCCAGTACTTC.

The V gene is TRBV28, the J gene TRBJ1-6, with D uncertain. CDR1 is MDHEN, CDR2 SYDVKM, per germline. The CDR3 covers 16 residues. V was pared by 0 bases and J by 7 bases, with 13 bases between. CDR3: CASSLWGIALNSPLHF. In DNA, the CDR3 is TGTGCCAGCAGTTTATGGGGGATAGCTCTAAATTCACCCCTCCACTTT.

The chain employs TRBV28 and TRBJ2-7, with D perhaps TRBD1 (5 bases). The germline V gene has CDR1 MDHEN and CDR2 SYDVKM. V was shortened by 6 bases and J by 2 bases, with 17 bases between the two germline ends. The CDR3 consists of 15 residues. This CDR3 is CASSPTRQHPYEQYF. Written as DNA, the CDR3 is TGTGCCAGCAGCCCTACCCGACAGCACCCCTACGAGCAGTACTTC.

This clone appeared once. V usage is TRBV28 and J usage is TRBJ1-1; D is ambiguous. Trimming took 3 bases from V and 4 from J, leaving 12 bases between them. The CDR3 consists of 14 residues. Germline V CDR1 and CDR2: MDHEN, SYDVKM. CDR3 coding DNA: TGTGCCAGCAGTTTTGAATGGGCGGTCACTGAAGCTTTCTTT. Its protein is CASSFEWAVTEAFF.

The rearrangement uses TRBV6-1 and TRBJ2-7; 7 bases are shared with TRBD1. The CDR3 is 15 residues long. CDR1 and CDR2 (germline): MNHNS, SASEGT. V was pared by 5 bases and J by 3 bases, with 10 bases of the junction left unmatched. CDR3 protein: CASSQTGVRVYEQYF. Here the CDR3 DNA reads TGTGCCAGCAGTCAAACAGGGGTGAGGGTCTACGAGCAGTACTTC.

V usage is TRBV25-1 and J usage is TRBJ2-3; perhaps TRBD1 as D (6 bases). The CDR3 consists of 15 residues. Germline CDR1 reads MGHDK; CDR2 reads SYGVNS. The V end was cut by 1 base, the J end by 1 base, with 9 bases between. As DNA, the CDR3 is TGTGCCAGCAGTGAATCCGCAGGGGGCACAGATACGCAGTATTTT. The encoded protein is CASSESAGGTDTQYF.

The chain joins TRBV10-3 to TRBJ1-3; 7 nucleotides agree with TRBD1. The V and J ends lost 1 base and 0 bases, in that order; junction bases with no gene match: 6. Per the germline V gene, CDR1 is ENHRY and CDR2 is SYGVKD. The length of the CDR3 is 17 residues. CDR3 nucleotides: TGTGCCATCAGTGAGTACTCGACAGGGTACTCTGGAAACACCATATATTTT. Translation: CAISEYSTGYSGNTIYF.

This chain joins TRBV28 and TRBJ2-7; 7 bases map to TRBD2. Looked up from germline, CDR1 is MDHEN and CDR2 is SYDVKM. CDR3 size: 14 residues. V was clipped by 3 bases and J by 4 bases; unmatched bases: 6. Written as DNA, the CDR3 is TGTGCCAGCAGTTTCGGGGGGTCCTTATACGAGCAGTACTTC. Its protein is CASSFGGSLYEQYF.

The chain employs TRBV29-1 and TRBJ2-1, with TRBD2 matching 7 bases. The germline CDR1 and CDR2 sequences are SQVTM and ANQGSEA. The CDR3 is made up of 15 amino acids. The V gene end was trimmed by 6 bases and the J gene end by 0 bases; junction bases not matched to a gene: 8. CDR3 region: CSVDSGYSSYNEQFF. DNA of the CDR3: TGCAGCGTAGATAGCGGGTACAGCTCCTACAATGAGCAGTTCTTC.

This chain joins TRBV28 and TRBJ2-2; maybe TRBD1 (6 bases). This CDR3 contains 15 residues. Germline V CDR1 and CDR2: MDHEN, SYDVKM. Deletions cut 8 bases from V and 6 bases from J, with 19 bases between. DNA of the CDR3: TGTGCCAGCCAAGGGGGTAGGGGTATCCCCGGGGAGCTGTTTTTT. Protein product: CASQGGRGIPGELFF.

This rearrangement joins TRBV7-8 to TRBJ1-1; no clear D. This CDR3 has 15 residues. V lost 0 bases to trimming and J lost 4 bases, with 12 bases between them. Germline V lookup: CDR1 SGHVS, CDR2 FQNEAQ. The chain's CDR3 is CASSLALSGATEAFF. The CDR3 nucleotides are TGTGCCAGCAGCTTAGCGCTTAGCGGAGCCACTGAAGCTTTCTTT.

The gene calls are TRBV5-4 and TRBJ2-1, with D perhaps TRBD2 (5 bases). CDR1 and CDR2 from the germline V gene are SGHNT and YYREEE (reference sequence). The CDR3 contains 17 residues. With 1 base removed from V and 1 base from J, the gap between germline ends came to 15 bases. The CDR3 coding sequence is TGTGCCAGCAGCTTGTCGCCGGACTCTTCATCCTACAATGAGCAGTTCTTC. Protein sequence: CASSLSPDSSSYNEQFF.

The chain is built from TRBV28 and TRBJ2-3, with D possibly matching TRBD2 (6 bases). This CDR3 comprises 14 residues. From germline, CDR1 is MDHEN and CDR2 SYDVKM. The V gene lost 3 bases and the J gene lost 3 bases, with 10 bases spanning the gap. The CDR3, as DNA: TGTGCCAGCAGTTTTAGCGGTCAGACAGATACGCAGTATTTT. This encodes CASSFSGQTDTQYF.

V is TRBV29-1 and J is TRBJ2-3; D perhaps matches TRBD2 (5 bases). Germline CDR1 SQVTM, CDR2 ANQGSEA. This CDR3 is 14 amino acids long. V lost 4 bases to trimming and J lost 4 bases, with 15 bases between them. The CDR3 sequence: CSVASRAWADTQYF. CDR3 sequence (DNA): TGCAGCGTTGCGTCGAGGGCCTGGGCAGATACGCAGTATTTT.

The V call is TRBV30, the J call TRBJ1-2; tentative D call: TRBD1 (6 bases). The germline V gene has CDR1 GTSNPN and CDR2 SVGIG (reference sequence). The CDR3 consists of 14 residues. Trimming cost V 0 bases and J 5 bases, with 13 bases left between them. CDR3 amino acids: CAWSVMGQGYGYTF. As DNA, the CDR3 is TGTGCCTGGAGTGTAATGGGGCAGGGGTATGGCTACACCTTC.

CDR3 coding DNA: TGCGCCAGCAGCGCAAACCCCGGGACACCAAGAGGAAACACCATATATTTT. This sequence encodes CASSANPGTPRGNTIYF. V usage is TRBV5-1 and J usage is TRBJ1-3, with D perhaps TRBD1 (6 bases). Per germline, CDR1 SGHRS and CDR2 YFSETQ. V lost 4 bases and J 4 bases, leaving 21 bases between the germline ends. CDR3 length: 17 residues.

The rearrangement uses TRBV27 and TRBJ1-1; 10 nucleotides line up with TRBD1. Looked up from germline, CDR1 is MNHEY and CDR2 is SMNVEV (reference sequence). The V segment lost 5 bases and the J segment 4 bases; nucleotides outside the gene matches: 13. This CDR3 contains 17 residues. DNA for the CDR3: TGTGCCAGCAGTAAGGCAAGGACAGGGGGTCCGGGCACTGAAGCTTTCTTT. Its protein product is CASSKARTGGPGTEAFF.